This TCR beta chain appears in the sequencing data of a study of shared clonotypes between healthy human individuals. Several immunoSEQ 96-well plates shared each subset's DNA, each plate a replicate. Sequencing was performed with immunoSEQ multiplex PCR; in TCRdb, only in-frame clones are kept and a portion is missing. The profile shows under 850,000 clones, over 60% of them singletons. The CDR3 loop spans 16 amino acids. V was trimmed by 4 bases and J by 8 bases, leaving 23 bases between them. Germline CDR1 and CDR2: KGHSH and LQKENI. The chain carries TRBV18 and TRBJ1-1; the D is unclear. The sequenced material came from memory CD4+ T cells sorted from blood. Described subset: CD45RA-negative fraction. The sequence came from a woman in her twenties or thirties in good health. CDR3: CASSQNTLSAQPEAFF. The CDR3 coding sequence is TGTGCCAGCTCACAAAACACGCTAAGCGCCCAGCCGGAAGCTTTCTTT.